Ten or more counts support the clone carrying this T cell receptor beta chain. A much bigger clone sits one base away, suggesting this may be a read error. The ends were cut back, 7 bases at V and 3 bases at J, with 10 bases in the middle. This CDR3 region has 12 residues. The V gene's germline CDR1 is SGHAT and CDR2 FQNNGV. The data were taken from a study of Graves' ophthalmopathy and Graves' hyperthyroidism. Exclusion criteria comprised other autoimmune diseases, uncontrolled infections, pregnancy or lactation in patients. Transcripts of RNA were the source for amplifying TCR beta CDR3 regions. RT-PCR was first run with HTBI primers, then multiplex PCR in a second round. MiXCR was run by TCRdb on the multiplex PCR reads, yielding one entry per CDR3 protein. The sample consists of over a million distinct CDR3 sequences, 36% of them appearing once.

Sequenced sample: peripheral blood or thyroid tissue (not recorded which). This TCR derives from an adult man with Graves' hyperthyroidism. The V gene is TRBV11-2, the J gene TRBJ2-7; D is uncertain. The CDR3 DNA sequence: TGTGCCAGCACCCCGACGGGCTACGAGCAGTACTTC. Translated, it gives CASTPTGYEQYF. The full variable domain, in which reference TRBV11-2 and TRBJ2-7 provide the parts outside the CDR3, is EAGVAQSPRYKIIEKRQSVAFWCNPISGHATLYWYQQILGQGPKLLIQFQNNGVVDDSQLPKDRFSAERLKGVDSTLKIQPAKLEDSAVYLCASTPTGYEQYFGPGTRLTVT.